This T cell receptor beta chain was retrieved from a study of cytotoxic CD8 clonotypes in ibrutinib-treated CLL. Trimming cost V 7 bases and J 5 bases, with 11 bases left between them. This CDR3 contains 13 residues. Germline CDR1 SNHLY, CDR2 FYNNEI. About 2 micrograms of genomic DNA, which was extracted from cryopreserved PBMCs, served as the material used for the TCR beta libraries. Generated by immunoSEQ multiplex PCR, the TCRdb table keeps only in-frame clones and is missing some. The sample contains 250,000 to 350,000 clones, approximately 76% of which appear only once. V usage is TRBV2 and J usage is TRBJ1-4; perhaps TRBD1 as D (6 bases). The receptor's source is a human donor with chronic lymphocytic leukemia. The specimen comprised PBMCs, sampled at disease progression, from a patient treated with ibrutinib. The CDR3 region is CASIQGENEKLFF. The CDR3 DNA reads as TGTGCCAGCATACAGGGAGAAAATGAAAAACTGTTTTTT.